This T cell receptor (beta chain) was retrieved from a study of beta chain features in type 1 diabetes. General study results and limits: Patients with Type 1 diabetes showed moderately but significantly shorter TCRB CDR3s in all four CD4+ subsets.

The CDR3 has 11 amino acids. With V trimmed by 6 bases and J by 7 bases, 2 bases remained unmatched. Germline CDR1 and CDR2: MNHEY and SMNVEV (reference sequence). Central memory, naive, regulatory and stem cell-like memory CD4+ cells were sorted by CD45RO/CCR7/CD25/CD127/CD95/CD27. Concerning this clone itself: Antigen specificity is unknown.

The whole isolated RNA underwent reverse transcription, so sequencing captured expressed TCRB transcripts. TCRdb's table, derived via immunoSEQ multiplex PCR, lists solely in-frame clones and lacks some. Of about 280,000 clones in the sample, around 16% were seen once. The receptor comes from a man aged 18-30 years with type 1 diabetes. J is TRBJ2-7 and V is TRBV27; 8 bases are shared with TRBD2. Sequencing was performed on naive CD4+ T cells from blood. CDR3 sequence: CASRTSGEQYF. The DNA of the CDR3 is TGTGCCAGCAGAACTAGCGGTGAGCAGTACTTC.